Below are 7 T cell receptor beta chains sequenced from a single sample in a study of cytomegalovirus exposure and HLA in healthy donors. The PCR ran on 60 Vbeta and 13 Jbeta primers. Repertoires were generated with immunoSEQ multiplex PCR, while TCRdb's copy carries only in-frame clones and drops some. The table lists about 130,000 clones, around 72% of them singletons. The specimen was PBMCs. The receptors derive from a man between 18 and 35 years old in good health and CMV-seropositive.

This clone was counted only a few times. The CDR3 DNA reads TGCGCCAGCAGCCCGGAGGGGGCGGATGAAAAACTGTTTTTT. This codes for CASSPEGADEKLFF. The chain recombines TRBV4-3 with TRBJ1-4; 7 bases fit TRBD1. CDR3 length: 14 residues. After removal of 4 bases from V and 6 bases from J, the junction contained 5 bases not matched to a gene. Germline V gene sequence: CDR1 LGHNA, CDR2 YSLEER.

The rearrangement links TRBV27 to TRBJ1-2; 7 positions agree with TRBD1. The V and J ends lost 6 bases and 8 bases, in that order; junction bases with no gene match: 6. This CDR3 has 12 amino acids. Germline assignment: CDR1 MNHEY and CDR2 SMNVEV (reference sequence). The CDR3 nucleotides are TGTGCCAGCAGGGACAGGACGGGGGGCTACACCTTC. It specifies CASRDRTGGYTF.

The chain is built from TRBV11-3 and TRBJ2-1, with 7 bases that match TRBD2. Germline CDR1 SGHNT, CDR2 YENEEA. CDR3 length: 17 amino acids. V was pared by 1 base and J by 2 bases, with 8 bases of the junction left unmatched. The CDR3 spells CASSLGEGTPTYNEQFF. The CDR3 DNA is TGTGCCAGCAGCTTAGGGGAGGGGACCCCTACCTACAATGAGCAGTTCTTC.

In its sample, this clone was seen a few times. The chain combines TRBV5-6 with TRBJ1-6, with D possibly TRBD1 on 5 matching bases. This CDR3 has 11 residues. The V end lost 2 bases, the J end lost 14 bases, and 8 bases lay between the germline ends. Germline CDR1 and CDR2: SGHDT and YYEEEE. This CDR3 is CASSFGGSLHF. CDR3 DNA sequence: TGTGCCAGCAGCTTTGGGGGGTCCCTCCACTTT.

The chain carries TRBV12-5 and TRBJ2-2; 10 nucleotides match TRBD2. Unmatched junction bases numbered 0, after V lost 0 bases and J lost 5 bases. This CDR3 comprises 15 residues. Germline V gene lookup returns CDR1 LGHNT and CDR2 FRNRAP. The CDR3 region is CASGLVLAGTGELFF. For the CDR3, the DNA is TGTGCTAGTGGTTTGGTACTAGCGGGAACCGGGGAGCTGTTTTTT.

J is TRBJ2-7 and V is TRBV7-9; D gene unclear. The CDR3 spans 14 residues. Germline lookup yields CDR1 SEHNR and CDR2 FQNEAQ (reference sequence). V was shortened by 4 bases and J by 0 bases, with 10 bases between the two germline ends. CDR3 sequence (DNA): TGTGCCAGCAGCTCCTCCAGTATCTCCTACGAGCAGTACTTC. Its translation: CASSSSSISYEQYF.

The chain employs TRBV6-5 and TRBJ1-2; D is ambiguous. Germline V lookup: CDR1 MNHEY, CDR2 SVGAGI. The CDR3 totals 13 residues. Trimming took 0 bases from V and 7 from J, leaving 9 bases between them. The CDR3 sequence: CASSYSGVSGYTF. In nucleotides, the CDR3 is TGTGCCAGCAGTTACTCAGGAGTATCTGGCTACACCTTC.